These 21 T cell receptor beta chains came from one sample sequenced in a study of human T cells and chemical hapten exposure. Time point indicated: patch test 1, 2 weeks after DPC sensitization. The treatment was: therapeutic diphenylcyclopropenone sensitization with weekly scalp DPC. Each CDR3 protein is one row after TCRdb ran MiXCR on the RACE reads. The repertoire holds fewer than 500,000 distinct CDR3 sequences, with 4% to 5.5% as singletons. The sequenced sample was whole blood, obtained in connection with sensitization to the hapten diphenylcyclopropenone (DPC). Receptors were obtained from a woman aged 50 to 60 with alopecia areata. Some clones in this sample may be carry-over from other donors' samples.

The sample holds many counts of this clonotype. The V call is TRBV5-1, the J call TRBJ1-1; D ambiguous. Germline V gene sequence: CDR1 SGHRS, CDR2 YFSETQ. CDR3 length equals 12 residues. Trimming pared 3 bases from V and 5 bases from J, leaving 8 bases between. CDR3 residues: CASSYTETEAFF. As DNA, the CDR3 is TGCGCCAGCAGCTACACAGAGACTGAAGCTTTCTTT.

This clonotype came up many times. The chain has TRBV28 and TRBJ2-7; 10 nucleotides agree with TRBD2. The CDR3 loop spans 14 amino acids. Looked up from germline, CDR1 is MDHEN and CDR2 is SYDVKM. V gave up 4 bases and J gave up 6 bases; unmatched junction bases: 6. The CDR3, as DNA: TGTGCCAGCAGTTACCTAGCGGGAGCCGCCGAGCAGTACTTC. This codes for CASSYLAGAAEQYF.

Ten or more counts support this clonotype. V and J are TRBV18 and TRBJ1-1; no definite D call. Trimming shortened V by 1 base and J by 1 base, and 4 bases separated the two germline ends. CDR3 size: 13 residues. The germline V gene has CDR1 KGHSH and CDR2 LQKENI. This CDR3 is CASSPQQNTEAFF. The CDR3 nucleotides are TGTGCCAGCTCACCACAACAGAACACTGAAGCTTTCTTT.

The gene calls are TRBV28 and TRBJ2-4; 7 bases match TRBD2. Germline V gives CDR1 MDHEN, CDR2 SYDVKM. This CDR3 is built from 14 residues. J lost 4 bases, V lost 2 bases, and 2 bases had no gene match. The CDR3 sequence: CASSLRREKNIQYF. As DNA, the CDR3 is TGTGCCAGCAGTTTACGGCGGGAGAAAAACATTCAGTACTTC.

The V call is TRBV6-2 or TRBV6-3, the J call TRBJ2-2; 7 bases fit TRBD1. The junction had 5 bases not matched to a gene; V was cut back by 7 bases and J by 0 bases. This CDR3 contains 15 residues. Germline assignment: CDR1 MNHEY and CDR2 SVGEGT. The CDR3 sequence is CASNLGQPNTGELFF. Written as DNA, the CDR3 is TGTGCCAGCAACCTGGGACAGCCGAACACCGGGGAGCTGTTTTTT.

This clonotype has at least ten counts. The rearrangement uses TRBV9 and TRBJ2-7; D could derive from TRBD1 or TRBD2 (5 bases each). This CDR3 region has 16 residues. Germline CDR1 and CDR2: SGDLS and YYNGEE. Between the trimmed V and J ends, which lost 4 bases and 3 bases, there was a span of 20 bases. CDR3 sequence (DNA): TGTGCCAGCAGCCCTAATGCCGGGACGGCTCACTACGAGCAGTACTTC. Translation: CASSPNAGTAHYEQYF.

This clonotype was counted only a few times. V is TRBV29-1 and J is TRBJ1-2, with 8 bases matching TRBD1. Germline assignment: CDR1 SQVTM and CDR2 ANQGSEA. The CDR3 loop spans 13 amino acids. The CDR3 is CRQQGGKGYGYTF. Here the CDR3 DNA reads TGCCGCCAACAGGGGGGGAAAGGTTATGGCTACACCTTC.

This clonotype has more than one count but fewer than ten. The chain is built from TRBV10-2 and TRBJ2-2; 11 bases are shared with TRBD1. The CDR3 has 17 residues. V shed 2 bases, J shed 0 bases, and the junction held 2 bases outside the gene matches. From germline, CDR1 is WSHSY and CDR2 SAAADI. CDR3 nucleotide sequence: TGCGCCAGCAGTGAGCGGACAGGGGGCGCGAACACCGGGGAGCTGTTTTTT. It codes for CASSERTGGANTGELFF.

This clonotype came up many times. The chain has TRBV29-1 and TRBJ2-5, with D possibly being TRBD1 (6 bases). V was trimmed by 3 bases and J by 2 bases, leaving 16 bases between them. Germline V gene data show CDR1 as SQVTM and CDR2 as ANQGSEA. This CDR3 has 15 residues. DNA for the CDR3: TGCAGCGTTGATCCCAGGGGACGGTTACAAGAGACCCAGTACTTC. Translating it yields CSVDPRGRLQETQYF.

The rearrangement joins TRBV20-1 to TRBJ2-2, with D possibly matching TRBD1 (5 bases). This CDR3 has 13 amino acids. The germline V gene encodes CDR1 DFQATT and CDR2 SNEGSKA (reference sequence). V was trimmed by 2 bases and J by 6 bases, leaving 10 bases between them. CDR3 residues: CSARSSGPGELFF. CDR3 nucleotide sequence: TGCAGTGCTAGATCTTCAGGGCCCGGGGAGCTGTTTTTT.

As DNA, the CDR3 is TGTGCCAGCAGTGACCGGCCTAGCGGGGGGGCGTCGACCAAAAACATTCAGTACTTC. This sequence encodes CASSDRPSGGASTKNIQYF. The chain links TRBV2 to TRBJ2-4; 12 positions match TRBD2. In germline, CDR1 is SNHLY, CDR2 FYNNEI. This CDR3 region has 19 residues. Trimming removed 3 bases from V and 2 bases from J; junction bases left unmatched: 11.

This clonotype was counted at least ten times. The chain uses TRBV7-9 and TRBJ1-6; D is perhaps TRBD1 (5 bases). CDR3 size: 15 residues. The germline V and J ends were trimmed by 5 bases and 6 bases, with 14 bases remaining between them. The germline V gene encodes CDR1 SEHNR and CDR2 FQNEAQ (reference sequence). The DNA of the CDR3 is TGTGCCAGCAGCCCTATTCAGGGAAGTAATTCACCCCTCCACTTT. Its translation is CASSPIQGSNSPLHF.

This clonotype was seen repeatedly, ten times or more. CDR3 region: CASRPGQTYEQYF. The CDR3 nucleotides are TGTGCCAGCAGGCCAGGGCAAACCTACGAGCAGTACTTC. The V and J genes are TRBV27 and TRBJ2-7; the D gene is possibly TRBD1 (5 bases). Trimming stripped 6 bases from V and 2 bases from J, with 11 bases between. The CDR3 totals 13 residues. Germline CDR1 is MNHEY and CDR2 is SMNVEV (reference sequence).

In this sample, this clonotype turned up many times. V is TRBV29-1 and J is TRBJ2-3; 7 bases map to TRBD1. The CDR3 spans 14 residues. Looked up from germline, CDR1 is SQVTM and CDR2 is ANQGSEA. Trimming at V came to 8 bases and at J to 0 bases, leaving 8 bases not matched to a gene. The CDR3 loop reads CSIKGQKSTDTQYF. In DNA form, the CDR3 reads TGCAGCATAAAGGGACAGAAGAGCACAGATACGCAGTATTTT.

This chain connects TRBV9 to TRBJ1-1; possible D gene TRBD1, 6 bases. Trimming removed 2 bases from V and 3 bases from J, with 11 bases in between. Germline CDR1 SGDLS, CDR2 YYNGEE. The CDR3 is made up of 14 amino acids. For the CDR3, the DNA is TGTGCCAGCAGCGTCGGGGGCAGCGACACTGAAGCTTTCTTT. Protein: CASSVGGSDTEAFF.

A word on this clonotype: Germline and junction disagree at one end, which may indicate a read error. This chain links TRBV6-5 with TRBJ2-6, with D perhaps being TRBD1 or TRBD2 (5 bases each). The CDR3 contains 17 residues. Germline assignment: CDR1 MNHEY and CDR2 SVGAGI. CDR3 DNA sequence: TGTGCCAGCAGTGAAAGTACCGGGATCTCTGGGGCCAACGTCCTGGCTTTC. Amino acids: CASSESTGISGANVLAF.

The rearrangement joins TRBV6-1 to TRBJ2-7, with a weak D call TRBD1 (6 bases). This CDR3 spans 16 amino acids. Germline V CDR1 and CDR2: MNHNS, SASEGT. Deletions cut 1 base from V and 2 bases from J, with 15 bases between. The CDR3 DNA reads TGTGCCAGCAGTGAAGATGGGGGCGCGGGTGCCTACGAGCAGTACTTC. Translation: CASSEDGGAGAYEQYF.

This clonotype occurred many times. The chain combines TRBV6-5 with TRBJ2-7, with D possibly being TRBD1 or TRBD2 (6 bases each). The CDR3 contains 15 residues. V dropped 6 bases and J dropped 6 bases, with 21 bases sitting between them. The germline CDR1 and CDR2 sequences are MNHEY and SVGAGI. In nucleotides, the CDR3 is TGTGCCAGCAGCCCGCCAAGGACCGGAGGGGGCGAGCAGTACTTC. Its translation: CASSPPRTGGGEQYF.

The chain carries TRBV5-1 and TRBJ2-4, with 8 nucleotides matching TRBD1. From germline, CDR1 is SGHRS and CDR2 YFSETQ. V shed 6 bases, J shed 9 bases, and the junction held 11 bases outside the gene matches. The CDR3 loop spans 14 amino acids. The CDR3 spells CASTLGQGGGIQYF. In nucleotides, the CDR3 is TGCGCCAGCACCCTCGGACAGGGCGGCGGCATTCAGTACTTC.

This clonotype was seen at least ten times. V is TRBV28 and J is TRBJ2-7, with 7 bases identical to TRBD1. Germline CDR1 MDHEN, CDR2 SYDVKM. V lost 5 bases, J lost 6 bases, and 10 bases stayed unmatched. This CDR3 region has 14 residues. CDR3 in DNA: TGTGCCAGCAGTCCTCCGGGACAGACACGCGAGCAGTACTTC. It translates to CASSPPGQTREQYF.

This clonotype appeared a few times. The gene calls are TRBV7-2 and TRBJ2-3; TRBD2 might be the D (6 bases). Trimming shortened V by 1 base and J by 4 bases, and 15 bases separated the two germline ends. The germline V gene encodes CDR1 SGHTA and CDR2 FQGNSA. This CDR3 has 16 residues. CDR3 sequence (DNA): TGTGCCAGCAGCTTAGGGGGGAGGCCGGGGTCAGATACGCAGTATTTT. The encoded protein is CASSLGGRPGSDTQYF.